Listed here are 30 T cell receptor beta chains from one sample, sequenced in a study of T-cell memory formation after mild COVID-19. TCRdb independently ran MiXCR on the 5' RACE reads; one entry per CDR3 protein. The table shows fewer than 350,000 distinct CDR3 sequences, with approximately 15% occurring only once. The specimen sequenced was PBMCs or a T cell subset sorted from them (not recorded which). Receptors were obtained from a man younger than 35 who had mild COVID-19 (a few samples of this study predate the infection). Cell type and time point are not known.

This clonotype was counted a few times. This rearrangement joins TRBV5-1 to TRBJ2-5, with D tentatively TRBD1 (7 bases). The CDR3 consists of 15 residues. Germline lookup yields CDR1 SGHRS and CDR2 YFSETQ. The V and J ends lost 2 bases and 5 bases respectively, with 16 bases between them. The CDR3 DNA reads TGCGCCAGCAGCTTTGGGCAGGGGGGCGATGAGACCCAGTACTTC. Translated, it gives CASSFGQGGDETQYF.

With regard to this clonotype: The CDR3 carries no conserved terminal phenylalanine or tryptophan, so it likely arises from a read error. Because the CDR3's place on the DNA is in doubt, the DNA is left out and the CDR3 is given as listed by TCRdb. The gene calls are TRBV25-1 and TRBJ2-7; TRBD1 is taken as the D call from the table, unchecked against the DNA. In germline, CDR1 is MGHDK, CDR2 SYGVNS. The CDR3 length is 11 residues, termini included. CDR3: CAITHRVSSVG.

The chain recombines TRBV20-1 with TRBJ1-4, with D uncertain. Germline values: CDR1 DFQATT, CDR2 SNEGSKA (reference sequence). This CDR3 comprises 13 residues. V was clipped by 4 bases and J by 7 bases, with 13 bases between them. CDR3 nucleotides: TGCAGTGCTACCCCCGGGCAGCTTGAAAAACTGTTTTTT. Translated: CSATPGQLEKLFF.

The chain links TRBV18 to TRBJ2-1; a weak D match, TRBD1 (5 bases). Germline CDR1 and CDR2: KGHSH and LQKENI. CDR3 length: 15 residues. The V gene lost 3 bases and the J gene lost 9 bases, with 18 bases spanning the gap. The CDR3 DNA reads as TGTGCCAGCTCACCCAGCACATCGACAAGGGGTGAGCAGTTCTTC. This translates into CASSPSTSTRGEQFF.

The table lists this clonotype with a few counts. The chain employs TRBV4-2 and TRBJ1-1, with a possible D match to TRBD1 (5 bases). Germline loops: CDR1 LGHNA, CDR2 YNFKEQ. Trimming stripped 2 bases from V and 6 bases from J, with 13 bases between. This CDR3 comprises 14 residues. CDR3 loop: CASSQSGGSPEAFF. CDR3 coding DNA: TGTGCCAGCAGCCAATCGGGGGGTTCCCCTGAAGCTTTCTTT.

This clonotype was counted ten times or more. CDR3 sequence (DNA): TGCGCCAGCAGCCCCGGACTAGCGGGGAGCTCCTACAATGAGCAGTTCTTC. It codes for CASSPGLAGSSYNEQFF. This sequence joins TRBV5-1 and TRBJ2-1; TRBD2 matches at 12 bases. The germline V gene has CDR1 SGHRS and CDR2 YFSETQ. The CDR3 runs to 17 residues. Germline trimming cut 4 bases from V and 0 bases from J; bases unmatched to any gene: 5.

The V call is TRBV7-9, the J call TRBJ2-1, with D perhaps TRBD1 (7 bases). This CDR3 has 16 residues. Germline CDR1 reads SEHNR; CDR2 reads FQNEAQ (reference sequence). The germline V and J ends were trimmed by 5 bases and 1 base, with 15 bases remaining between them. The CDR3: CASSPRTGLSYNEQFF. Written as DNA, the CDR3 is TGTGCCAGCAGCCCCAGGACAGGACTATCCTACAATGAGCAGTTCTTC.

This clonotype occurred many times. This CDR3 is CASSGTASLRYEQYF. As DNA, the CDR3 is TGCGCCAGCAGCGGGACCGCCAGTTTGCGCTACGAGCAGTACTTC. This chain joins TRBV5-1 and TRBJ2-7, with D possibly called TRBD1 or TRBD2 (5 bases each). Trimming took 4 bases from V and 3 from J, leaving 17 bases between them. Germline loops: CDR1 SGHRS, CDR2 YFSETQ. The CDR3 is 15 amino acids.

This chain joins TRBV7-9 and TRBJ2-5; 7 nucleotides agree with TRBD1. The CDR3 covers 15 residues. J gave up 1 base and V 2 bases, and 4 bases lay outside the gene matches. The germline gives CDR1 SEHNR, CDR2 FQNEAQ (reference sequence). In DNA, the CDR3 is TGTGCCAGCAGCTTATTTGCAGGGGGCCAAGAGACCCAGTACTTC. This codes for CASSLFAGGQETQYF.

The gene calls are TRBV12-3 or TRBV12-4 and TRBJ1-5; 7 bases align to TRBD1. The CDR3 runs 13 residues. Trimming at V came to 8 bases and at J to 5 bases, leaving 6 bases not matched to a gene. CDR3 coding DNA: TGTGCCAGCGCGGGACAGAAGGATCAGCCCCAGCATTTT. It is translated as CASAGQKDQPQHF.

This clonotype was observed a few times. V is TRBV18 and J is TRBJ2-2; D perhaps matches TRBD1 (6 bases). The CDR3 extends over 16 amino acids. Trimming removed 4 bases from V and 4 bases from J, with 16 bases in between. The V gene's germline CDR1 is KGHSH and CDR2 LQKENI. CDR3 DNA sequence: TGTGCCAGCTCACAGGGAACAGGGTCGACCACCGGGGAGCTGTTTTTT. It is translated as CASSQGTGSTTGELFF.

The chain couples TRBV7-2 to TRBJ1-5; TRBD1 agrees at 7 bases. The CDR3 runs 15 residues. CDR1 SGHTA and CDR2 FQGNSA come from the germline V gene. Losses at the gene ends were 5 bases for V and 0 bases for J; bases not matched to a gene: 4. CDR3 nucleotides: TGTGCCAGCAGCGCACAGGGGAATAGCAATCAGCCCCAGCATTTT. It encodes CASSAQGNSNQPQHF.

The chain employs TRBV7-3 and TRBJ2-5, with a tentative D call TRBD2 (7 bases). Germline assignment: CDR1 SGHTA and CDR2 FQGTGA. The CDR3 runs to 14 residues. The V and J ends lost 5 bases and 8 bases respectively, with 18 bases between them. In DNA form, the CDR3 reads TGTGCCAGCAGCCCGTCGGGAGGCGGGGGCACCCAGTACTTC. Its translation: CASSPSGGGGTQYF.

This sequence joins TRBV9 and TRBJ2-3, with D possibly being TRBD2 (5 bases). CDR1 is SGDLS and CDR2 is YYNGEE in the germline V gene. The CDR3 has 14 amino acids. V lost 4 bases to trimming and J lost 4 bases, with 13 bases between them. CDR3 bases: TGTGCCAGCAGCCCCTGGGCGGGCCCAGATACGCAGTATTTT. It is translated as CASSPWAGPDTQYF.

This rearrangement joins TRBV7-6 to TRBJ2-1; no firm D call. CDR1 and CDR2 from the germline V gene are SGHVS and FNYEAQ. This CDR3 is built from 15 residues. The V end lost 1 base, the J end lost 6 bases, and 13 bases lay between the germline ends. CDR3 amino acids: CASSLESWQLNEQFF. The CDR3, as DNA: TGTGCCAGCAGCTTAGAAAGTTGGCAGCTCAATGAGCAGTTCTTC.

This clonotype was found a few times. The chain employs TRBV6-5 and TRBJ1-2; 9 positions agree with TRBD1. Germline V gene lookup returns CDR1 MNHEY and CDR2 SVGAGI. Unmatched junction bases numbered 8, after V lost 0 bases and J lost 0 bases. The CDR3 loop spans 18 amino acids. In nucleotides, the CDR3 is TGTGCCAGCAGTTACTCATGGGACAGGGCTTCCTCTAACTATGGCTACACCTTC. Protein: CASSYSWDRASSNYGYTF.

This chain links TRBV18 with TRBJ1-3; no definite D call. Germline CDR1 KGHSH, CDR2 LQKENI. Trimming shortened V by 3 bases and J by 0 bases, and 9 bases separated the two germline ends. The CDR3 extends over 15 amino acids. CDR3 DNA: TGTGCCAGCTCACCTCCGTCGGGCTCTGGAAACACCATATATTTT. Amino acids: CASSPPSGSGNTIYF.

This clonotype was seen many times. J is TRBJ2-1 and V is TRBV7-9, with TRBD2 identical over 16 bases. The CDR3 runs 17 residues. The germline V gene encodes CDR1 SEHNR and CDR2 FQNEAQ (reference sequence). V lost 5 bases to trimming and J lost 4 bases; unmatched junction nucleotides: 5. The CDR3 DNA reads TGTGCCAGCAGCCTCGGGACTAGCGGGGGGGCTTACAATGAGCAGTTCTTC. Its translation: CASSLGTSGGAYNEQFF.

This clonotype was detected only a few times. The chain carries TRBV7-2 and TRBJ2-3, with a possible D match to TRBD1 (6 bases). The CDR3 loop spans 14 amino acids. Germline CDR1 SGHTA, CDR2 FQGNSA. Trimming left V 8 bases short and J 2 bases short, with 14 bases between. CDR3 residues: CASGPNRDTDTQYF. CDR3 bases: TGTGCCAGCGGCCCAAACAGGGACACAGATACGCAGTATTTT.

V is TRBV5-1 and J is TRBJ2-5; tentatively, D is TRBD1 (6 bases). The CDR3 consists of 14 residues. V shed 3 bases and J shed 1 base, with 10 bases lying between them. Germline CDR1 is SGHRS and CDR2 is YFSETQ. The CDR3 loop reads CASSYTGFQETQYF. CDR3 DNA sequence: TGCGCCAGCAGCTACACAGGGTTCCAAGAGACCCAGTACTTC.

This clonotype has only a few counts. This rearrangement joins TRBV7-2 to TRBJ2-3; 8 nucleotides agree with TRBD2. After removal of 5 bases from V and 9 bases from J, the junction contained 4 bases not matched to a gene. CDR3 length: 12 residues. The germline CDR1 and CDR2 sequences are SGHTA and FQGNSA. The CDR3 coding sequence is TGTGCCAGCAGCCGGAGACTAGCGACGCAGTATTTT. Translation gives CASSRRLATQYF. The variable domain in full, completed from reference TRBV7-2 and TRBJ2-3, reads GAGVSQSPSNKVTEKGKDVELRCDPISGHTALYWYRQSLGQGLEFLIYFQGNSAPDKSGLPSDRFSAERTGGSVSTLTIQRTQQEDSAVYLCASSRRLATQYFGPGTRLTVL.

This rearrangement joins TRBV5-6 to TRBJ2-5; 8 nucleotides align to TRBD1. CDR1 is SGHDT, CDR2 YYEEEE, per germline. The V segment lost 4 bases and the J segment 7 bases; nucleotides outside the gene matches: 6. The CDR3 runs to 13 residues. CDR3 in amino acids: CASSLTGEATQYF. CDR3 sequence (DNA): TGTGCCAGCAGCCTGACAGGGGAGGCGACCCAGTACTTC.

This clonotype was seen repeatedly, ten times or more. The V call is TRBV7-9, the J call TRBJ2-7; weak D call: TRBD1 (7 bases). Looked up from germline, CDR1 is SEHNR and CDR2 is FQNEAQ (reference sequence). Between the trimmed V and J ends, which lost 6 bases and 5 bases, there was a span of 17 bases. The CDR3 extends over 14 amino acids. The CDR3: CASSFTGGGHEQYF. The CDR3 nucleotides are TGTGCCAGCAGTTTTACAGGAGGGGGCCACGAGCAGTACTTC.

The CDR3 here is CASSLLATSTDTQYF. The CDR3 DNA follows: TGTGCCAGCAGCTTGTTGGCGACTAGCACAGATACGCAGTATTTT. V gene TRBV5-4 combines with J gene TRBJ2-3; no clear D. Trimming left V 1 base short and J 0 bases short, with 9 bases between. The length of the CDR3 is 15 residues. Germline CDR1 SGHNT, CDR2 YYREEE (reference sequence).

V and J are TRBV5-1 and TRBJ2-3; 8 nucleotides line up with TRBD2. CDR1 is SGHRS, CDR2 YFSETQ, per germline. The length of the CDR3 is 16 residues. J was trimmed by 4 bases and V by 0 bases; bases with no gene match: 7. Here the CDR3 DNA reads TGCGCCAGCAGCTTGGATTCCGGGGGGGCCTCAGATACGCAGTATTTT. It translates to CASSLDSGGASDTQYF.

The chain links TRBV29-1 to TRBJ1-2; 8 bases align to TRBD1. This CDR3 has 13 amino acids. The germline V gene encodes CDR1 SQVTM and CDR2 ANQGSEA. Losses at the gene ends were 0 bases for V and 8 bases for J; bases not matched to a gene: 5. Here the CDR3 DNA reads TGCAGCGTTGAAGATAGGACAGGGCGCGGCTACACCTTC. Encoded protein: CSVEDRTGRGYTF.

The rearrangement uses TRBV12-3 or TRBV12-4 and TRBJ2-6; the D is unclear. CDR3 length: 14 residues. Trimming pared 5 bases from V and 3 bases from J, leaving 8 bases between. DNA for the CDR3: TGTGCCAGCAGTCGAGTCCTTGGGGCCAACGTCCTGACTTTC. Protein sequence: CASSRVLGANVLTF.

J is TRBJ2-5 and V is TRBV9; 7 positions match TRBD2. Trimming removed 3 bases from V and 4 bases from J; junction bases left unmatched: 9. Germline V gives CDR1 SGDLS, CDR2 YYNGEE. The CDR3 consists of 15 residues. CDR3 residues: CASSAAGRFIETQYF. CDR3 bases: TGTGCCAGCAGCGCCGCCGGGAGGTTCATAGAGACCCAGTACTTC.

This clonotype appeared a few times. The chain recombines TRBV5-1 with TRBJ2-3, with D possibly being TRBD2 (6 bases). Looked up from germline, CDR1 is SGHRS and CDR2 is YFSETQ. Deletions cut 4 bases from V and 5 bases from J, with 17 bases between. The CDR3 runs 15 residues. Here the CDR3 reads CASSLRTIAGDTQYF. The CDR3 bases are TGCGCCAGCAGCCTGAGGACTATCGCGGGAGATACGCAGTATTTT.

This rearrangement joins TRBV3-1 to TRBJ1-1, with 12 bases identical to TRBD1. V shed 5 bases and J 5 bases; nucleotides not matched to a gene: 9. This CDR3 has 16 residues. Per the germline V gene, CDR1 is LGHDT and CDR2 is YNNKEL (reference sequence). The CDR3 DNA follows: TGTGCCAGCAGCTCGGGACAGGGGGCGATAGGTACTGAAGCTTTCTTT. Its translation: CASSSGQGAIGTEAFF.